These T cell receptor beta chains were read from a single sample in a study of post-analysis software for immune sequencing data. TCRdb re-derived calls from the PCR reads in MiXCR, one entry per CDR3 protein. Of hundreds of thousands of distinct CDR3 sequences listed, 25% to 30% are singletons. The sequencing input was blood. These receptors all come from a girl aged 10-17 years with multiple sclerosis. The CDR3 runs from the conserved cysteine through the conserved F or W. A D gene is named only where the DNA matches it firmly. Expanded clones are given a class, and other clones once, few, many or no size at all.

v_call,j_call,d_call,clone_size,cdr3_nt,cdr3_aa
TRBV9,TRBJ2-1,TRBD2,many,TGTGCCAGCAGCCCCTGGAGCGGGGATCCGTTTCGGTTCTTC,CASSPWSGDPFRFF
TRBV28,TRBJ2-7,-,few,TGTGCCAGCAGTTTACTAGCAGCCTACGAGCAGTACTTC,CASSLLAAYEQYF
TRBV20-1,TRBJ2-1,-,few,TGCAGTGCTAGAGATCGTTGGGGAGACTCCTACAATGAGCAGTTCTTC,CSARDRWGDSYNEQFF
TRBV20-1,TRBJ2-1,-,-,TGCAGGACGGGACTGACCTCCAATGAGCAGTTCTTC,CRTGLTSNEQFF
TRBV20-1,TRBJ2-1,TRBD2,few,TGCAGTGCTCTTACTAGACTAGCGGGGATCAATGAGCAGTTCTTC,CSALTRLAGINEQFF
TRBV5-1,TRBJ2-7,-,few,TGCGCCAGCAGCTTGTCCCGAGACTCCTACGAGCAGTACTTC,CASSLSRDSYEQYF
TRBV28,TRBJ2-1,-,-,TGTGCCAGCATCGGGACTCCCCACAATGAGCAGTTCTTC,CASIGTPHNEQFF
TRBV6-1,TRBJ2-3,-,-,TGTGCCACCAACAAATTGGGGGTGCCGAGCACAGATACGCAGTATTTT,CATNKLGVPSTDTQYF
TRBV20-1,TRBJ2-7,-,-,TGCAGTGCTAGAGCCGCCAGGGCCTCCTGGGGGGAGCAGTACTTC,CSARAARASWGEQYF
TRBV11-2,TRBJ2-1,TRBD1,few,TGTGCCAGCAGCTTAGAGACAGGGGAGGTCCATGAGCAGTTCTTC,CASSLETGEVHEQFF
TRBV10-3,TRBJ2-7,-,-,TGTGCCATCAGTGACCTTAGCTACGAGCAGTACTTC,CAISDLSYEQYF
TRBV27,TRBJ2-5,-,few,TGTGCCAGCAGTTTATTTGTGGGAGCGGTAGAGACCCAGTACTTC,CASSLFVGAVETQYF
TRBV5-1,TRBJ2-1,TRBD1,few,TGCGCCAGCAGCACGGACAGGGGGCCCTACAATGAGCAGTTCTTC,CASSTDRGPYNEQFF
TRBV18,TRBJ2-7,-,few,TGTGCCAGCTCACCAACTAGTCACGCCTACGAGCAGTACTTC,CASSPTSHAYEQYF
TRBV20-1,TRBJ2-1,-,-,TGCAGTGCTAGTTCCAGGAATAATGAGCAGTTCTTC,CSASSRNNEQFF
TRBV20-1,TRBJ2-7,-,few,TGCAGTGTCAGGGGTAGCGAGCAGTACTTC,CSVRGSEQYF
TRBV10-3,TRBJ2-3,-,few,TGTGCCATCAGTGATGGCAGGGAGGATACGCAGTATTTT,CAISDGREDTQYF
TRBV20-1,TRBJ1-1,-,-,TGCAGTGCTAGAGATGCCCTCAGGCCAAGGACTGAAGCTTTCTTT,CSARDALRPRTEAFF
TRBV20-1,TRBJ2-3,-,few,TGCAGTGCTAGAGGGGACTCCGCGCTCGCAGATACGCAGTATTTT,CSARGDSALADTQYF
TRBV12-3/TRBV12-4,TRBJ2-5,-,many,TGTGCCAGCTCCCCCCTCGTAGAGACCCAGTACTTC,CASSPLVETQYF
TRBV7-2,TRBJ2-1,-,-,TGTGCCAGCAGCTTAGTTAGCGGACGCTCCTACAATGAGCAGTTCTTC,CASSLVSGRSYNEQFF
TRBV7-2,TRBJ2-1,-,few,TGTGCCAGCAGCTCGTCAGGGCGGCATGAGCAGTTCTTC,CASSSSGRHEQFF
TRBV5-1,TRBJ1-6,-,few,TGCGCCAGCAGCTTGGATCAACGGGGGTCAGTAGGTCGTTCACCCCTCCACTTT,CASSLDQRGSVGRSPLHF
TRBV21-1,TRBJ1-1,-,-,TGTGCCAGCCCAAAACTTTCCGGGACAGGGGGCCACACTATCACTGAAGCTTTCTTT,CASPKLSGTGGHTITEAFF
TRBV7-2,TRBJ1-1,-,-,TGTGCCAGCAGCTTAGCATCAACAGGTGAAGCTTTCTTT,CASSLASTGEAFF
TRBV20-1,TRBJ2-3,TRBD2,-,TGCAGTGGGGAGGGCAGAGACACGGATACGCAGTATTTT,CSGEGRDTDTQYF
TRBV5-1,TRBJ2-7,-,-,TGCGCCAGCAGCTTGAACGGAGATTCGTCCTACAATGAGCAGTACTTC,CASSLNGDSSYNEQYF
TRBV12-3/TRBV12-4,TRBJ1-2,-,few,TGTGCCAGCAGTTTTAGGGCTAACTATGGCTACACCTTC,CASSFRANYGYTF
TRBV19,TRBJ1-5,-,-,TGTGCCAGTAGTATAGTAGCGCAGGGTAATCAGCCCCAGCATTTT,CASSIVAQGNQPQHF
TRBV12-3/TRBV12-4,TRBJ2-5,TRBD2,few,TGTGCCAGCGGAAGGACTAGCGGGTTATCAGAGACCCAGTACTTC,CASGRTSGLSETQYF
TRBV20-1,TRBJ2-5,-,few,TGCAGTGCTAGAGCCGGCGCAGAACAAGAGACCCAGTACTTC,CSARAGAEQETQYF
TRBV3-1,TRBJ2-1,TRBD2,-,TGTGCCACCGCAGCCAACGTTAAAAAGAGACTAGCGGGAGGGACCCATGAGCAGTTCTTC,CATAANVKKRLAGGTHEQFF
TRBV12-3/TRBV12-4,TRBJ2-4,-,-,TGTGCCAGCGGGCGGGACCGGGGTGAAAACATTCAGTACTTC,CASGRDRGENIQYF
TRBV2,TRBJ2-5,-,once,TGTGCCAGCAGTGAAGCGGCCTTTGCCAATGAGCAGTACTTC,CASSEAAFANEQYF
TRBV3-1,TRBJ2-3,-,-,TGTGCCAGCAGCCCCTTTGGGCAGAGCACAGATACGCAGTATTTT,CASSPFGQSTDTQYF
TRBV24-1,TRBJ1-2,-,few,TGTGCCACCAGTGATTTGCACTCCTCAGGGGCGGACGGCTACACCTTC,CATSDLHSSGADGYTF
TRBV20-1,TRBJ2-3,TRBD2,-,TGCAGTGCTGAACAACTAGCGGGCGTCACAGATACGCAGTATTTT,CSAEQLAGVTDTQYF
TRBV6-2/TRBV6-3,TRBJ2-1,TRBD2,once,TGTGCCAGCAGGGGGACTAGCGGGTCCCACTACAATGAGCAGTTCTTC,CASRGTSGSHYNEQFF
TRBV3-1,TRBJ2-7,-,many,TGTGCCAGCAGCTACCGTCGGTCCTACGAGCAGTACTTC,CASSYRRSYEQYF
TRBV7-2,TRBJ2-1,-,-,TGTGCCAGCAGCTTAGACGGACAGCTCTACAATGAGCAGTTCTTC,CASSLDGQLYNEQFF
TRBV7-2,TRBJ2-5,TRBD2,-,TGTGCCAGCAGCACCTCGGGACTAGCGGGGGGGCGAGAGACCCAGTACTTC,CASSTSGLAGGRETQYF
TRBV7-2,TRBJ2-5,TRBD1,-,TGTGCCAGCAAACCGGACAGGACACAAGAGACCCAGTACTTC,CASKPDRTQETQYF
TRBV20-1,TRBJ2-7,-,few,TGCAGTGCTAGAGGAGCACTAGGCAACTACGAGCAGTACTTC,CSARGALGNYEQYF
TRBV7-6,TRBJ1-4,-,few,TGTGCCAGCAGCTTCGGTGCAGGGAATGAAAAACTGTTTTTT,CASSFGAGNEKLFF
TRBV9,TRBJ2-3,TRBD2,-,TGTGCCAGCAGCGTAGCAGCGGGAGCGGGAACAGATACGCAGTATTTT,CASSVAAGAGTDTQYF
TRBV7-2,TRBJ1-5,TRBD1,few,TGTGCCAGCAGCTTAGGGGACAGGGGAGGTCAGCCCCAGCATTTT,CASSLGDRGGQPQHF